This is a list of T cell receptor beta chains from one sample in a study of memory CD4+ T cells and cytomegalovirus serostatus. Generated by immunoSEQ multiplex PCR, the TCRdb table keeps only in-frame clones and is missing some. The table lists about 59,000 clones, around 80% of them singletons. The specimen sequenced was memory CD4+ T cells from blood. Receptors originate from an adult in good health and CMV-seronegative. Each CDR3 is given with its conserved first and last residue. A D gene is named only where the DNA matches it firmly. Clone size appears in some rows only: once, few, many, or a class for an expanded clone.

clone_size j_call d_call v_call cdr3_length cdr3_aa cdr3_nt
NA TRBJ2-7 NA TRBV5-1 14 CASVPGPNSYEQYF TGCGCCAGCGTCCCGGGCCCGAACTCCTACGAGCAGTACTTC
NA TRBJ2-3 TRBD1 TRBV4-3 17 CASSQDRGFQGTDTQYF TGCGCCAGCAGCCAGGACAGGGGGTTCCAAGGCACAGATACGCAGTATTTT
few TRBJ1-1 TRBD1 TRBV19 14 CASSLDRVYTEAFF TGTGCCAGTAGCCTGGACAGGGTATACACTGAAGCTTTCTTT
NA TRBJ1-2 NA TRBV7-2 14 CASSSRGRDYGYTF TGTGCCAGCAGCTCCCGGGGTCGGGACTATGGCTACACCTTC
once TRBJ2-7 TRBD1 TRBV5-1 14 CASSQPGQGFEQYF TGCGCCAGCAGCCAACCGGGACAGGGGTTCGAGCAGTACTTC
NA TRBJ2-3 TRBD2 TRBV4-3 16 CASSQFTSGSADTQYF TGCGCCAGCAGCCAATTTACTAGCGGGAGCGCAGATACGCAGTATTTT
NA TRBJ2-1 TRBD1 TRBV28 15 CASKGGTGNYNEQFF TGTGCCAGCAAGGGCGGGACAGGGAACTACAATGAGCAGTTCTTC
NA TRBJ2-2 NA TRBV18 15 CASSQGQGTTGELFF TGTGCCAGCTCACAAGGGCAGGGCACCACCGGGGAGCTGTTTTTT
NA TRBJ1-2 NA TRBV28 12 CASSPIRGGYTF TGTGCCAGCAGCCCGATCAGGGGTGGCTACACCTTC
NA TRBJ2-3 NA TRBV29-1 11 CSAARTDTQYF TGCAGCGCAGCTCGCACAGATACGCAGTATTTT
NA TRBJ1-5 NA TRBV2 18 CASSEGWFSGVSNQPQHF TGTGCCAGCAGTGAAGGCTGGTTTTCTGGCGTAAGCAATCAGCCCCAGCATTTT
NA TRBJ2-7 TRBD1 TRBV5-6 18 CASSRYDIRDRDYYEQYF TGTGCCAGCAGCCGTTATGATATCCGGGACAGGGATTACTACGAGCAGTACTTC
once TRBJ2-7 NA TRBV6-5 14 CASSSQGTTYEQYF TGTGCCAGCAGTTCACAGGGTACGACCTACGAGCAGTACTTC
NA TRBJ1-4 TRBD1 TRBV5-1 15 CASSFSIQGDEKLFF TGCGCCAGCAGCTTTAGTATACAGGGGGATGAAAAACTGTTTTTT
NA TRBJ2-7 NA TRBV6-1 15 CASSEARYYSYEQYF TGTGCCAGCAGTGAAGCCCGGTATTACTCCTACGAGCAGTACTTC
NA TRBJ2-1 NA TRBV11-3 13 CASSLESGYEQFF TGTGCCAGCAGCTTAGAATCAGGCTATGAGCAGTTCTTC
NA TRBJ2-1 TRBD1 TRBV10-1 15 CASQPGQATYNEQFF TGCGCCAGCCAGCCGGGACAGGCGACCTACAATGAGCAGTTCTTC
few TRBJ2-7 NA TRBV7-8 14 CASSSGRGGYEQYF TGTGCCAGCAGCTCCGGCAGGGGCGGCTACGAGCAGTACTTC
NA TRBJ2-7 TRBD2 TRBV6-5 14 CASRYSGGIYEQYF TGTGCCAGCAGATATAGCGGGGGGATTTACGAGCAGTACTTC
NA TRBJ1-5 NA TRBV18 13 CASSPGGKQPQHF TGTGCCAGCTCACCAGGGGGGAAGCAGCCCCAGCATTTT
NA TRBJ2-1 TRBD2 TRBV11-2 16 CASSLGPSGAYNEQFF TGTGCCAGCAGCTTAGGACCTAGCGGAGCCTACAATGAGCAGTTCTTC
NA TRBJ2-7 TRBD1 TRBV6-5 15 CASSRSDRSSYEQYF TGTGCCAGCAGTCGGTCGGACAGGAGCTCCTACGAGCAGTACTTC
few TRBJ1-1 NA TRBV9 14 CASSEGKRNTEAFF TGTGCCAGCAGCGAAGGGAAGAGGAACACTGAAGCTTTCTTT
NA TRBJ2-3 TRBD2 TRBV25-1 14 CASTLAAGTDTQYF TGTGCCAGCACACTAGCGGCAGGGACAGATACGCAGTATTTT
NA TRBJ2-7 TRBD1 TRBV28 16 CASSTTGTGVDYEQYF TGTGCCAGCAGCACTACCGGGACAGGGGTTGACTACGAGCAGTACTTC
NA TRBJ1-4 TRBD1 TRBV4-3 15 CASSRTGTGVEKLFF TGCGCCAGCAGCCGTACCGGGACAGGCGTCGAAAAACTGTTTTTT
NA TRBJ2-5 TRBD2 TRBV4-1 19 CASSQVLAGTSGRSETQYF TGCGCCAGCAGCCAAGTCTTGGCCGGGACTAGCGGGAGGTCGGAGACCCAGTACTTC
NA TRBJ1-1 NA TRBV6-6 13 CASRDLTTTEAFF TGTGCCAGCAGGGACCTTACGACAACTGAAGCTTTCTTT
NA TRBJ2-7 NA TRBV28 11 CASSTNYEQYF TGTGCCAGCAGCACAAACTACGAGCAGTACTTC
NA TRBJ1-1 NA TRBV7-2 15 CASSLDARENTEAFF TGTGCCAGCAGCTTAGACGCCAGGGAGAACACTGAAGCTTTCTTT
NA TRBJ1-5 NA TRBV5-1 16 CASSLDGEISNQPQHF TGCGCCAGCAGCTTGGACGGAGAGATTAGCAATCAGCCCCAGCATTTT
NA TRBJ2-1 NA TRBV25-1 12 CASTKSSGEQFF TGTGCCAGCACAAAATCTTCGGGGGAGCAGTTCTTC
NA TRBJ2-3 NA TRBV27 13 CASHSVGVDTQYF TGTGCCAGCCACTCCGTAGGTGTCGACACGCAGTATTTT
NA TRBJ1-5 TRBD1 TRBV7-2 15 CASSPTGGGNQPQHF TGTGCCAGCAGCCCTACAGGGGGCGGTAATCAGCCCCAGCATTTT
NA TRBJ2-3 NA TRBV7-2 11 CASTVQGAQYF TGTGCCAGCACCGTTCAGGGAGCGCAGTATTTT
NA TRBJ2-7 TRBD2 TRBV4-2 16 CASSPGTSGSLYEQYF TGTGCCAGCAGCCCTGGGACTAGCGGGAGTCTCTACGAGCAGTACTTC
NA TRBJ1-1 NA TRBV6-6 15 CASSKTQTGNTEAFF TGTGCCAGCAGCAAAACACAGACAGGGAACACTGAAGCTTTCTTT
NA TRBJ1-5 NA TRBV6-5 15 CASSRSGTPEQPQHF TGTGCCAGCAGTCGCAGCGGGACGCCGGAGCAGCCCCAGCATTTT
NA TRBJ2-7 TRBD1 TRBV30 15 CAWSKGGTGAYEQYF TGTGCCTGGAGCAAAGGGGGGACAGGGGCCTACGAGCAGTACTTC
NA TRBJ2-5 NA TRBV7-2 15 CASSFPTGYQETQYF TGTGCCAGCAGTTTCCCCACAGGGTACCAAGAGACCCAGTACTTC
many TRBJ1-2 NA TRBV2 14 CASSAVMWVYGYTF TGTGCCAGCAGTGCGGTTATGTGGGTTTATGGCTACACCTTC
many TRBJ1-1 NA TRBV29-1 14 CSVLKDSRTTEAFF TGCAGCGTTCTAAAGGACAGCCGAACAACTGAAGCTTTCTTT
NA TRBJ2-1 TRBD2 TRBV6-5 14 CASSSTTSGNAQFF TGTGCCAGCAGTTCCACGACTAGCGGGAATGCTCAGTTCTTC
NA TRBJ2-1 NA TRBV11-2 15 CASRIQLVTGNEQFF TGTGCCAGCAGAATCCAACTCGTAACCGGCAATGAGCAGTTCTTC
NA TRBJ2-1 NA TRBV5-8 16 CASSLRRGSSYNEQFF TGTGCCAGCAGCTTGCGACGAGGTAGCTCCTACAATGAGCAGTTCTTC
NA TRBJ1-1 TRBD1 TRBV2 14 CASNRGYENTEAFF TGTGCCAGTAACAGGGGTTATGAGAACACTGAAGCTTTCTTT
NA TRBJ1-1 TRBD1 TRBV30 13 CARKTGGNTEAFF TGTGCCAGAAAAACAGGGGGGAACACTGAAGCTTTCTTT
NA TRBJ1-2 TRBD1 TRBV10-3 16 CAISGQGTGIDYGYTF TGTGCCATCAGTGGTCAAGGGACAGGGATTGACTATGGCTACACCTTC
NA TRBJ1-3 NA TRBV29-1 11 CSVDTGNTIYF TGCAGCGTTGATACTGGAAACACCATATATTTT
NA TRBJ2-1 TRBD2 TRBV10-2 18 CASSPRLAGGPSYNEQFF TGCGCCAGCAGTCCTAGACTAGCGGGAGGGCCATCCTACAATGAGCAGTTCTTC